This TCR beta chain was profiled in a study of shared clonotypes between healthy human individuals. Study-level information: Researchers assigned three CD4 naive, three CD4 memory, two CD8 naive and one CD8 memory plate to each donor.

Concerning this clone itself: Its antigen remains unidentified.

CD8 cells classed as naive were CD45RO-negative and positively selected for CCR7, excluding terminally differentiated effector memory CD45RA+ cells. The healthy adult donors were HIV-negative and reported no recent acute infections or vaccinations. Study-level results: Researchers found naive subsets generally carried larger estimated richness than memory subsets.

The assay was carried out at the deep level. Sequencing was performed with immunoSEQ multiplex PCR; in TCRdb, only in-frame clones are kept and a portion is missing. Among just over 2,000,000 clones listed, about 95% were seen once. This CDR3 has 17 residues. Trimming cost V 6 bases and J 0 bases, with 20 bases left between them. Germline CDR1 is SGHTA and CDR2 is FQGTGA. Sample: naive CD8+ T cells sorted from blood. The chain has TRBV7-3 and TRBJ2-5; either TRBD1 or TRBD2 may supply D (7 bases each). The sequence was collected from a man aged 18 to 29 in good health. Here the CDR3 DNA reads TGTGCCAGCAGTCACGACAGGGAGGGGTTTTACCAAGAGACCCAGTACTTC. Its protein is CASSHDREGFYQETQYF. The whole variable domain, filled in from reference TRBV7-3 and TRBJ2-5, reads GAGVSQTPSNKVTEKGKYVELRCDPISGHTALYWYRQSLGQGPEFLIYFQGTGAADDSGLPNDRFFAVRPEGSVSTLKIQRTERGDSAVYLCASSHDREGFYQETQYFGPGTRLLVL.